Presented here are 18 T cell receptor beta chains from one specimen sequenced in a study of T cell changes during pregnancy in multiple sclerosis. The assay was immunoSEQ multiplex PCR, and TCRdb's table has in-frame clones only and misses some. Here the sample spans 70,000 to 95,000 clones, approximately 95% being singletons. The material sequenced was peripheral blood, taken after pregnancy. These receptors were collected from a female donor in good health, enrolled as a control in a pregnancy study.

The chain has TRBV18 and TRBJ2-7, with 11 bases aligning to TRBD2. Germline CDR1 KGHSH, CDR2 LQKENI. V was clipped by 3 bases and J by 2 bases; unmatched bases: 3. The CDR3 is 15 amino acids. The CDR3 coding sequence is TGTGCCAGCTCACCGAGACTAGCGGGGACCTACGAGCAGTACTTC. It yields the protein CASSPRLAGTYEQYF. Using reference TRBV18 and TRBJ2-7 for the parts outside the CDR3, the full variable domain is NAGVMQNPRHLVRRRGQEARLRCSPMKGHSHVYWYRQLPEEGLKFMVYLQKENIIDESGMPKERFSAEFPKEGPSILRIQQVVRGDSAAYFCASSPRLAGTYEQYFGPGTRLTVT.

The chain links TRBV5-4 to TRBJ2-7; a possible D gene is TRBD2 (5 bases). Germline CDR1 is SGHNT and CDR2 is YYREEE (reference sequence). There are 11 residues in the CDR3. V lost 2 bases, J lost 11 bases, and 11 bases lay in between. CDR3 DNA: TGTGCCAGCAGCTTAGGCGGGCCGGAGTACTTC. Residues: CASSLGGPEYF.

The rearrangement uses TRBV5-1 and TRBJ2-7; D perhaps matches TRBD2 (5 bases). Germline assignment: CDR1 SGHRS and CDR2 YFSETQ. Trimming removed 3 bases at V and 3 bases at J, with 7 bases between. CDR3 length equals 12 residues. DNA of the CDR3: TGCGCCAGCAGCTCGGACTTCTACGAGCAGTACTTC. It is translated as CASSSDFYEQYF. The variable domain in full, completed from reference TRBV5-1 and TRBJ2-7, reads KAGVTQTPRYLIKTRGQQVTLSCSPISGHRSVSWYQQTPGQGLQFLFEYFSETQRNKGNFPGRFSGRQFSNSRSEMNVSTLELGDSALYLCASSSDFYEQYFGPGTRLTVT.

This chain uses TRBV28 with TRBJ2-7; no clear D. The germline CDR1 and CDR2 sequences are MDHEN and SYDVKM. The V end was cut by 10 bases, the J end by 3 bases, with 7 bases between. This CDR3 has 10 residues. The CDR3 DNA follows: TGTGCCACCTCCTACTACGAGCAGTACTTC. Protein: CATSYYEQYF. Based on the CDR3 plus reference TRBV28 and TRBJ2-7, the full variable domain is DVKVTQSSRYLVKRTGEKVFLECVQDMDHENMFWYRQDPGLGLRLIYFSYDVKMKEKGDIPEGYSVSREKKERFSLILESASTNQTSMYLCATSYYEQYFGPGTRLTVT.

The rearrangement joins TRBV7-2 to TRBJ2-3, with TRBD2 matching over 8 bases. Germline V lookup: CDR1 SGHTA, CDR2 FQGNSA. V trimming: 5 bases; J trimming: 6 bases; junction bases outside the gene matches: 10. CDR3 length equals 15 residues. The CDR3 sequence: CASSASGSGRDTQYF. The CDR3 DNA reads TGTGCCAGCAGCGCGAGCGGGAGCGGGCGGGATACGCAGTATTTT.

The CDR3 reads CASSLESGGGQTQYF. The CDR3 DNA sequence: TGCGCCAGCAGCTTGGAATCCGGGGGTGGGCAGACCCAGTACTTC. V gene TRBV5-1 combines with J gene TRBJ2-5; D is possibly TRBD2 (6 bases). V was cut by 0 bases and J by 6 bases, with 15 bases left in between. Germline-derived CDR1 and CDR2 are SGHRS and YFSETQ. The CDR3 loop spans 15 amino acids.

The rearrangement uses TRBV28 and TRBJ2-2, with a possible D match to TRBD2 (5 bases). The germline V and J ends were trimmed by 3 bases and 5 bases, with 25 bases remaining between them. CDR1 and CDR2 (germline): MDHEN, SYDVKM. The CDR3 runs to 19 residues. The CDR3 loop reads CASSLVPIVLGGMTGELFF. The CDR3 bases are TGTGCCAGCAGTTTGGTCCCTATTGTGCTAGGAGGTATGACCGGGGAGCTGTTTTTT. Based on the CDR3 plus reference TRBV28 and TRBJ2-2, the full variable domain is DVKVTQSSRYLVKRTGEKVFLECVQDMDHENMFWYRQDPGLGLRLIYFSYDVKMKEKGDIPEGYSVSREKKERFSLILESASTNQTSMYLCASSLVPIVLGGMTGELFFGEGSRLTVL.

The chain links TRBV28 to TRBJ2-7; TRBD2 might be the D (6 bases). CDR3 size: 19 residues. V shed 3 bases and J shed 7 bases, with 31 bases lying between them. Per the germline V gene, CDR1 is MDHEN and CDR2 is SYDVKM. The CDR3 loop reads CASSLGLGFLQTSSREQYF. Written as DNA, the CDR3 is TGTGCCAGCAGTTTGGGACTGGGATTTCTTCAAACCAGCTCTCGGGAGCAGTACTTC.

V is TRBV10-3 and J is TRBJ2-3; the D gene is possibly TRBD2 (6 bases). The V gene lost 4 bases and the J gene lost 8 bases, with 16 bases spanning the gap. The germline gives CDR1 ENHRY, CDR2 SYGVKD. CDR3 length: 14 residues. For the CDR3, the DNA is TGTGCCATCAGTGCCCCGGACCGGAGGGGTACGCAGTATTTT. The encoded protein is CAISAPDRRGTQYF.

This clone was seen a handful of times. The rearrangement joins TRBV28 to TRBJ2-7, with a possible D match to TRBD1 (5 bases). Trimming removed 3 bases from V and 2 bases from J, with 8 bases in between. Germline V gene sequence: CDR1 MDHEN, CDR2 SYDVKM. The CDR3 has 13 residues. CDR3 sequence (DNA): TGTGCCAGCAGTTTTGCAGGGACCTACGAGCAGTACTTC. Its protein product is CASSFAGTYEQYF.

This chain links TRBV7-2 with TRBJ1-2; 9 bases map to TRBD1. Germline V gene lookup returns CDR1 SGHTA and CDR2 FQGNSA. The CDR3 covers 15 residues. Trimming removed 3 bases from V and 8 bases from J; junction bases left unmatched: 10. CDR3 sequence reads: CASSLPGQGRRGYTF. In nucleotides, the CDR3 is TGTGCCAGCAGCTTGCCGGGACAGGGAAGGAGAGGCTACACCTTC.

The J gene is TRBJ2-7, the V gene TRBV25-1; D is unresolved. Germline assignment: CDR1 MGHDK and CDR2 SYGVNS. The ends were cut back, 4 bases at V and 6 bases at J, with 7 bases in the middle. This CDR3 comprises 11 residues. The chain's CDR3 is CASSAFSEQYF. DNA for the CDR3: TGTGCCAGCAGTGCCTTCTCCGAGCAGTACTTC.

The V and J genes are TRBV5-1 and TRBJ1-1; D is ambiguous. This CDR3 has 14 residues. The V gene lost 0 bases and the J gene lost 4 bases, with 10 bases spanning the gap. Germline lookup yields CDR1 SGHRS and CDR2 YFSETQ. This chain's CDR3 is CASSLGPSGTEAFF. CDR3 coding DNA: TGCGCCAGCAGCTTGGGACCTTCGGGCACTGAAGCTTTCTTT.

The chain is built from TRBV19 and TRBJ1-5; D gene unclear. CDR1 and CDR2 from the germline V gene are LNHDA and SQIVND (reference sequence). The V end was cut by 6 bases, the J end by 5 bases, with 8 bases between. The CDR3 extends over 12 amino acids. The DNA of the CDR3 is TGTGCCAGTAGCGGTATGGATCAGCCCCAGCATTTT. It specifies CASSGMDQPQHF.

The rearrangement uses TRBV7-2 and TRBJ2-5; 8 bases match TRBD1. Germline-derived CDR1 and CDR2 are SGHTA and FQGNSA. The CDR3 has 15 residues. V dropped 0 bases and J dropped 4; count of bases not matched to a gene: 4. This CDR3 is CASSLAGGQGETQYF. In DNA, the CDR3 is TGTGCCAGCAGCTTAGCGGGAGGACAGGGAGAGACCCAGTACTTC.

The chain joins TRBV5-1 to TRBJ1-5, with 8 bases fitting TRBD1. The CDR3 loop spans 14 amino acids. Germline trimming cut 0 bases from V and 5 bases from J; bases unmatched to any gene: 1. CDR1 and CDR2 from the germline V gene are SGHRS and YFSETQ. CDR3 region: CASSLDRGDQPQHF. The CDR3 DNA follows: TGCGCCAGCAGCTTGGACAGGGGGGATCAGCCCCAGCATTTT.

The chain joins TRBV5-1 to TRBJ2-5; TRBD1 matches at 7 bases. Germline CDR1 SGHRS, CDR2 YFSETQ. This CDR3 contains 12 residues. J lost 10 bases, V lost 4 bases, and 7 bases had no gene match. This chain's CDR3 is CASSQDRPDQYF. The CDR3 region has the DNA TGCGCCAGCAGCCAGGACAGGCCTGACCAGTACTTC.

V usage is TRBV4-2 and J usage is TRBJ2-7; maybe TRBD1 (6 bases). The germline gives CDR1 LGHNA, CDR2 YNFKEQ. The CDR3 totals 13 residues. The ends were cut back, 4 bases at V and 6 bases at J, with 13 bases in the middle. CDR3 sequence: CASSRAQGREQYF. The CDR3 nucleotides read TGTGCCAGCAGCCGAGCACAGGGACGCGAGCAGTACTTC.